The rows below give T cell receptor beta chains drawn from one sample of a study of brain metastases from non-small cell lung cancer. Sequenced by immunoSEQ multiplex PCR; TCRdb stores in-frame clones only, minus some. Of over a thousand clones detected, more than 65% appear once; the ten largest clones hold around 12%. The sequencing input was tumor-adjacent normal tissue. These receptors all come from a donor aged 40 or over with non-small cell lung cancer. CDR3s include the opening cysteine and the closing phenylalanine or tryptophan. Each record gives: CDR3 protein, CDR3 DNA, D gene, clone size, J gene, V gene. A D gene is named only where the DNA matches it firmly. Some rows mark clone size as missing; the rest say once, few, many or name a class of expanded clone.

CDR3aa: CASSRQGPEAFF
CDR3nt: TGTGCCAGCAGTAGACAGGGGCCAGAAGCTTTCTTT
d_gene: TRBD1
abundance: NA
j_gene: TRBJ1-1
v_gene: TRBV5-6

CDR3aa: CASSYGRQGSNYGYTF
CDR3nt: TGTGCCAGCAGCTACGGCCGACAGGGATCTAACTATGGCTACACCTTC
d_gene: TRBD1
abundance: hyperexpanded
j_gene: TRBJ1-2
v_gene: TRBV13

CDR3aa: CASTPGASGLRQYF
CDR3nt: TGTGCCAGCACCCCCGGGGCTAGCGGGTTGCGGCAGTACTTC
d_gene: TRBD2
abundance: once
j_gene: TRBJ2-7
v_gene: TRBV6-2/TRBV6-3

CDR3aa: CASSRISSLRETQYF
CDR3nt: TGTGCCAGCAGCCGAATTTCGAGCCTCAGGGAGACCCAGTACTTC
d_gene: NA
abundance: NA
j_gene: TRBJ2-5
v_gene: TRBV3-1/TRBV3-2

CDR3aa: CASSSGTALNYGYTF
CDR3nt: TGTGCCAGCAGTTCCGGGACAGCTCTTAACTATGGCTACACCTTC
d_gene: TRBD1
abundance: NA
j_gene: TRBJ1-2
v_gene: TRBV2

CDR3aa: CASRPRTGGDTEAFF
CDR3nt: TGTGCCAGCCGGCCGCGGACAGGGGGTGACACTGAAGCTTTCTTT
d_gene: TRBD1
abundance: NA
j_gene: TRBJ1-1
v_gene: TRBV27

CDR3aa: CASSLGGRQSTDTQYF
CDR3nt: TGTGCCAGCAGCTTAGGAGGGAGGCAAAGCACAGATACGCAGTATTTT
d_gene: NA
abundance: NA
j_gene: TRBJ2-3
v_gene: TRBV5-4

CDR3aa: CATSGGEVHQPQHF
CDR3nt: TGTGCCACCAGTGGAGGGGAAGTCCATCAGCCCCAGCATTTT
d_gene: NA
abundance: NA
j_gene: TRBJ1-5
v_gene: TRBV24-1

CDR3aa: CASSLAENPAHTEAFF
CDR3nt: TGTGCCAGCAGCTTAGCGGAAAACCCCGCGCACACTGAAGCTTTCTTT
d_gene: NA
abundance: NA
j_gene: TRBJ1-1
v_gene: TRBV7-9

CDR3aa: CASSQDAGPAGNTIYF
CDR3nt: TGTGCCAGCAGCCAAGATGCAGGGCCTGCCGGAAACACCATATATTTT
d_gene: NA
abundance: NA
j_gene: TRBJ1-3
v_gene: TRBV3-1/TRBV3-2